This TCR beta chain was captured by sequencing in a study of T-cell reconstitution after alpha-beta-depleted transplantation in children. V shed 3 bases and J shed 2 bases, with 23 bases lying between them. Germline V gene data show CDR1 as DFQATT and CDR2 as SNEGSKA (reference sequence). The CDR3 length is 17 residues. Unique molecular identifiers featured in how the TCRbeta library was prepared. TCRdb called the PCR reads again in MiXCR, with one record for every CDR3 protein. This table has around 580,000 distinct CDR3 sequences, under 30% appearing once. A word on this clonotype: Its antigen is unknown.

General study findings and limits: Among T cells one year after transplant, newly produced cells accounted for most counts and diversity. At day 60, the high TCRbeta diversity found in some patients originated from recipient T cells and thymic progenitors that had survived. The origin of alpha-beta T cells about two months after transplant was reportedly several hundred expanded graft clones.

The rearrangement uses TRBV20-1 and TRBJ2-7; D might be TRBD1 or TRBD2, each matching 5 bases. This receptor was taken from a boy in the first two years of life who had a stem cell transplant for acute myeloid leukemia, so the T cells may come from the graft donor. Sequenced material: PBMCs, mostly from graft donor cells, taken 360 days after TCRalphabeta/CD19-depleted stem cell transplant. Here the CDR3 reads CSASRFFGGTKAYEQYF. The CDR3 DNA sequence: TGCAGTGCTAGCAGATTTTTTGGTGGGACCAAGGCCTACGAGCAGTACTTC.